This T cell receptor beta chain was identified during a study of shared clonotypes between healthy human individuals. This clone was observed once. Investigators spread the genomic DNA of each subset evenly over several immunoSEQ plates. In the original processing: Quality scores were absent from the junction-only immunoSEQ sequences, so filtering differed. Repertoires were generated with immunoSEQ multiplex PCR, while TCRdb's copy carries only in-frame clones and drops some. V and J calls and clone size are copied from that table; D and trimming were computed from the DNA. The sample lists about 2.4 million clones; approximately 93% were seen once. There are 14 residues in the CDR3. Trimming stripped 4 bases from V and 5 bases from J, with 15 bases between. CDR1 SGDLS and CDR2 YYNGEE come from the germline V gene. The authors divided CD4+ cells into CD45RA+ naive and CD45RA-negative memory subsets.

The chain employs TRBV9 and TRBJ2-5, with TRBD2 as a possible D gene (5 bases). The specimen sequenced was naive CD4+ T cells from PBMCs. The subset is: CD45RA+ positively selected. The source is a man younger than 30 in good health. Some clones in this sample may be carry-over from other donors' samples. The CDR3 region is CASSNGLPQETQYF. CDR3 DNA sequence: TGTGCCAGCAGCAATGGACTGCCCCAGGAGACCCAGTACTTC. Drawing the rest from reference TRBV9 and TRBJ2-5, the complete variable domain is DSGVTQTPKHLITATGQRVTLRCSPRSGDLSVYWYQQSLDQGLQFLIQYYNGEERAKGNILERFSAQQFPDLHSELNLSSLELGDSALYFCASSNGLPQETQYFGPGTRLLVL.